The clone carrying this TCR beta chain was seen only once. As yet, its antigen is unknown. The source of the sample is a study of T cell responses to AZD1222 COVID-19 vaccine. Turning to the study itself: The analysis combined second doses at about 4 or about 12 weeks. Study results and limitations: Nearly half of unique spike-specific TCRs reportedly avoided B.1.351 and B.1.1.7 mutated regions. Most donors were white British, females outnumbered males, and clonal diversity was possibly underestimated. Receipt of two AZD1222 doses was followed by a rise in Spike-specific TCR breadth and depth.

Germline V gene lookup returns CDR1 KGHSH and CDR2 LQKENI. The V gene lost 3 bases and the J gene lost 0 bases, with 14 bases spanning the gap. The CDR3 loop spans 16 amino acids. The table came from immunoSEQ multiplex PCR; TCRdb's copy has only in-frame clones and leaves some out. The profile shows some 160,000 clones, roughly 90% of them singletons. The chain links TRBV18 to TRBJ1-1; D ambiguous. The sample consisted of peripheral blood, taken on day 0 of AZD1222 vaccination. The TCR comes from an adult in good health. The CDR3 sequence is CASSPPGRAMNTEAFF. In nucleotides, the CDR3 is TGTGCCAGCTCACCCCCAGGTAGGGCCATGAACACTGAAGCTTTCTTT.